This T cell receptor (beta chain) was documented in a study of T cell changes during pregnancy in multiple sclerosis. Trimming took 6 bases from V and 1 from J; bases not matched to a gene: 3. Germline CDR1 MGHDK, CDR2 SYGVNS. This CDR3 comprises 15 residues. Libraries were prepared by immunoSEQ multiplex PCR; TCRdb keeps only in-frame clonotypes and omits some of them. Among about 76,000 clones listed, roughly 89% were seen once. The sequence was collected from a female donor in good health, enrolled as a control in a pregnancy study. Sequencing used peripheral blood, obtained after pregnancy. The chain links TRBV25-1 to TRBJ2-3; TRBD2 matches at 11 bases. CDR3 DNA sequence: TGTGCCAGCAGACTAGCGGGAGACCGCACAGATACGCAGTATTTT. Encoded protein: CASRLAGDRTDTQYF.